This record concerns one T cell receptor beta chain sequence. The data are from a study of blood T cell repertoires in COVID-19. The wider study: Collection of acute and convalescent COVID-19 samples took place in the United States, Italy and Spain.

The method was immunoSEQ multiplex PCR; TCRdb's version includes in-frame clones alone and lacks a portion of them. The sample holds under 300,000 clones, approximately 87% seen once. J was trimmed by 1 base and V by 3 bases; bases with no gene match: 6. CDR3 length: 15 residues. CDR1 is MNHNS, CDR2 SASEGT, per germline. This sequence joins TRBV6-1 and TRBJ2-7; TRBD1 agrees at 7 bases. This receptor was taken from a woman aged 30 to 39 with COVID-19, enrolled during active disease. What was sequenced was peripheral blood. CDR3 coding DNA: TGTGCCAGCAGTGATTGGACAGGATTATCCTACGAGCAGTACTTC. Protein: CASSDWTGLSYEQYF.